Sequencing of this T cell receptor (beta chain) was carried out in a study of monozygotic twins with inflammatory bowel disease. From its re-call of the 5' RACE reads, TCRdb lists each CDR3 protein once, without DNA. The ten top clones account for 2% to 3%, within a sample of 350,000 to 550,000 distinct CDR3 sequences. Germline values: CDR1 ENHRY, CDR2 SYGVKD. The CDR3 totals 14 residues. Sample: blood. The V call is TRBV10-3, the J call TRBJ2-1; the D gene TCRdb calls, TRBD2, cannot be checked with no DNA. The source of this sequence is a human donor with ulcerative colitis or Crohn's disease, or a healthy co-twin of an affected twin (not recorded which). The CDR3 spells CAISDEGPLSEQFF.